Listed below are T cell receptor beta chains from one sample, sequenced in a study of Ad26.COV2.S vaccination and SARS-CoV-2 variants. The repertoire was sequenced with immunoSEQ multiplex PCR; TCRdb's copy has only in-frame clones and lacks some. Of 300,000 to 350,000 clones in the sample, roughly 90% were seen once. The sample here was peripheral blood, taken in a trial of Ad26.COV2.S vaccine versus placebo. Receptors originate from a person between 18 and 65 years old who received the Ad26.COV2.S COVID-19 vaccine or a placebo. The CDR3 runs from the conserved cysteine through the conserved F or W. Fields, in order: clone size, J gene, V gene, D gene, CDR3 protein, CDR3 DNA. D genes are given only for firm matches. Clone sizes are given selectively: once, few, many, or a class where the clone is expanded.

>few|TRBJ2-5|TRBV5-1|TRBD1
CASSLMTGYQETQYF
TGCGCCAGCAGCTTGATGACAGGGTACCAAGAGACCCAGTACTTC
>NA|TRBJ1-2|TRBV6-5|NA
CASTSEGGWVGYTF
TGTGCCAGCACATCCGAAGGGGGGTGGGTCGGCTACACCTTC
>NA|TRBJ2-1|TRBV5-1|TRBD2
CASSPNGLAGGNEQFF
TGCGCCAGCAGCCCGAACGGACTAGCGGGGGGTAATGAGCAGTTCTTC
>NA|TRBJ1-1|TRBV7-2|NA
CASSQDSQRDTEAFF
TGTGCCAGCAGCCAGGACAGCCAAAGGGACACTGAAGCTTTCTTT
>NA|TRBJ1-1|TRBV28|NA
CASVPDTRLSEAFF
TGTGCCAGCGTGCCGGACACTCGATTGTCTGAAGCTTTCTTT
>NA|TRBJ1-2|TRBV6-2/TRBV6-3|NA
CASSRTRTVSIHTF
TGTGCCAGCAGCCGGACCCGGACAGTTTCGATACACACCTTC
>NA|TRBJ2-3|TRBV11-2|NA
CASSSVIRSTQYF
TGTGCCAGCAGCTCCGTAATACGGTCCACGCAGTATTTT
>NA|TRBJ2-4|TRBV6-1|TRBD1
CASSEGQRLAKNIQYF
TGTGCCAGCAGTGAGGGACAGAGATTAGCCAAAAACATTCAGTACTTC
>few|TRBJ1-6|TRBV11-1|NA
CASSFFRDSPLHF
TGTGCCAGCAGCTTTTTCAGGGACTCACCCCTCCACTTT
>NA|TRBJ1-5|TRBV24-1|NA
CAPPGEGGGNQPQHF
TGCGCCCCCCCGGGGGAGGGGGGGGGCAATCAGCCCCAGCATTTT
>once|TRBJ2-7|TRBV13|TRBD2
CASSSLSGTSDYEQYF
TGTGCCAGCAGCTCACTTTCCGGGACTAGCGACTACGAGCAGTACTTC
>NA|TRBJ2-2|TRBV7-2|NA
CASSLRLPNTGELFF
TGTGCCAGCAGCTTAAGACTCCCGAACACCGGGGAGCTGTTTTTT
>once|TRBJ2-3|TRBV19|TRBD2
CASSPWTSGGAGSTQYF
TGTGCCAGTAGTCCTTGGACTAGCGGGGGGGCCGGGAGTACGCAGTATTTT
>once|TRBJ1-5|TRBV15|NA
CATSRGDGPPGWQGNQPQHF
TGTGCCACCAGCAGAGGGGATGGCCCTCCGGGGTGGCAGGGCAATCAGCCCCAGCATTTT
>NA|TRBJ1-1|TRBV7-2|NA
CASIWEGWGTEAFF
TGTGCCAGCATCTGGGAGGGATGGGGCACTGAAGCTTTCTTT
>NA|TRBJ1-1|TRBV6-2/TRBV6-3|NA
CASSFLRGNTEAFF
TGTGCCAGCAGTTTTTTAAGGGGGAACACTGAAGCTTTCTTT
>NA|TRBJ1-5|TRBV28|NA
CASSLFGGDSNQPQHF
TGTGCCAGCAGTTTATTTGGGGGAGATAGCAATCAGCCCCAGCATTTT
>NA|TRBJ1-3|TRBV7-2|NA
CASSLGGQSSGNTIYF
TGTGCCAGCAGCTTGGGAGGACAGAGCTCTGGAAACACCATATATTTT
>NA|TRBJ1-5|TRBV5-1|TRBD1
CASSLYGTGSNQPQHF
TGCGCCAGCAGCTTATACGGGACAGGGTCTAATCAGCCCCAGCATTTT
>NA|TRBJ2-1|TRBV27|TRBD1
CASTYSTGTVSYNEQFF
TGTGCCAGCACCTACTCGACAGGGACCGTCTCCTACAATGAGCAGTTCTTC
>NA|TRBJ2-1|TRBV27|NA
CASSVSGQIFNEQFF
TGTGCCAGCAGTGTATCGGGACAAATTTTCAATGAGCAGTTCTTC
>NA|TRBJ1-2|TRBV5-4|TRBD1
CASSFDRGRPDGYTF
TGTGCCAGCAGCTTCGACAGGGGGCGCCCCGATGGCTACACCTTC
>NA|TRBJ2-1|TRBV6-2/TRBV6-3|TRBD2
CASSYVAGQAYNEQFF
TGTGCCAGCAGTTACGTAGCGGGCCAGGCCTACAATGAGCAGTTCTTC
>NA|TRBJ1-1|TRBV4-1|NA
CASSLYAGSGAFF
TGCGCCAGCAGCCTTTACGCAGGGTCGGGAGCTTTCTTT
>NA|TRBJ2-1|TRBV5-6|NA
CASSWGSGEQFF
TGTGCCAGCAGCTGGGGGTCGGGTGAGCAGTTCTTC
>NA|TRBJ2-7|TRBV7-2|TRBD1
CASSYRDSLFYEQYF
TGTGCCAGCAGCTACCGGGACAGCCTATTCTACGAGCAGTACTTC
>NA|TRBJ2-5|TRBV7-2|TRBD2
CASSFKGSFGLAEEETQYF
TGTGCCAGCAGCTTCAAGGGGTCTTTTGGGCTAGCGGAAGAAGAGACCCAGTACTTC
>NA|TRBJ1-5|TRBV12-3/TRBV12-4|TRBD1
CASSLDRAPQHF
TGTGCCAGCAGCCTGGACAGGGCTCCCCAGCATTTT
>NA|TRBJ2-1|TRBV5-6|NA
CASSLGVPNEQFF
TGTGCCAGCAGCTTAGGAGTACCGAATGAGCAGTTCTTC
>NA|TRBJ2-7|TRBV27|TRBD2
CATKGRGSYEQYF
TGTGCCACCAAAGGGAGGGGTTCGTACGAGCAGTACTTC
>few|TRBJ1-1|TRBV28|NA
CASTGTLLEAFF
TGTGCCAGCACAGGGACATTACTTGAAGCTTTCTTT
>NA|TRBJ2-7|TRBV6-6|NA
CASSYSMYEQYF
TGTGCCAGCAGTTACTCCATGTACGAGCAGTACTTC
>once|TRBJ1-1|TRBV27|NA
CASSSGSHTEAFF
TGTGCCAGCAGTTCAGGATCGCACACTGAAGCTTTCTTT
>NA|TRBJ2-4|TRBV5-4|NA
CASSLEGSGNIQYF
TGTGCCAGCAGCTTGGAGGGTAGCGGAAACATTCAGTACTTC
>NA|TRBJ2-1|TRBV7-6|TRBD2
CASSLTFGTSGGASSYNEQFF
TGTGCCAGCAGCCTAACGTTTGGGACTAGCGGGGGGGCTAGCTCCTACAATGAGCAGTTCTTC
>once|TRBJ2-7|TRBV7-2|NA
CASSRRGASYEQYF
TGTGCCAGTTCACGGCGGGGAGCCTCCTACGAGCAGTACTTC
>once|TRBJ2-3|TRBV7-9|NA
CASSFSSGTDTQYF
TGTGCCAGCAGCTTTTCATCGGGCACAGATACGCAGTATTTT
>NA|TRBJ1-1|TRBV7-8|NA
CASSPSRAGTEAFF
TGTGCCAGCAGCCCGTCCAGGGCGGGCACTGAAGCTTTCTTT
>NA|TRBJ1-1|TRBV5-4|TRBD1
CASSLAPDRVNTEAFF
TGTGCCAGCAGCTTGGCACCTGACAGGGTGAACACTGAAGCTTTCTTT
>once|TRBJ1-1|TRBV18|NA
CASSPPGTLRTEAFF
TGTGCCAGCTCACCGCCCGGGACTCTGAGGACTGAAGCTTTCTTT
>once|TRBJ1-2|TRBV10-3|NA
CAIRKPRGTYGYTF
TGTGCCATCAGAAAACCCCGGGGGACCTATGGCTACACCTTC
>NA|TRBJ2-6|TRBV19|TRBD1
CASRRRVGYRGNSGANVLTF
TGTGCCAGTAGGCGCCGGGTTGGATACAGGGGAAACTCTGGGGCCAACGTCCTGACTTTC
>NA|TRBJ2-7|TRBV12-3/TRBV12-4|NA
CASSTGTSYEQYF
TGTGCCAGCAGTACCGGGACCTCCTACGAGCAGTACTTC